The present T cell receptor beta chain was sequenced within a study of blood T cells in healthy people across ages. Study-level points and caveats: Measured against age, TCR beta diversity per million T cells decreased in a roughly linear manner.

On this clonotype: Its cognate antigen is unknown.

Ranging in age from about 6 to 95, the donors were healthy Caucasian individuals from Russia. Isolated per sample were at least 7 million PBMCs. The CDR3 runs to 14 residues. Trimming removed 3 bases from V and 0 bases from J, with 9 bases in between. Germline V gives CDR1 KGHSH, CDR2 LQKENI. Next came a second PCR, run for about 6 to 12 cycles, which used a sample-barcoded 5' primer along with a J-beta primer mix. Each TCR beta cDNA got a 12-nucleotide random molecular identifier. TCRdb processed the 5' RACE reads anew with MiXCR; each CDR3 protein has one entry. The sample shows 780,000 or so distinct CDR3 sequences, roughly 50% of them seen only once.

The V gene is TRBV18, the J gene TRBJ2-7; no firm D call. The clonotype was recovered from a man in his forties in good health. The sequenced sample was blood. The CDR3: CASSPEYDSYEQYF. The CDR3 bases are TGTGCCAGCTCACCCGAATACGACTCCTACGAGCAGTACTTC.